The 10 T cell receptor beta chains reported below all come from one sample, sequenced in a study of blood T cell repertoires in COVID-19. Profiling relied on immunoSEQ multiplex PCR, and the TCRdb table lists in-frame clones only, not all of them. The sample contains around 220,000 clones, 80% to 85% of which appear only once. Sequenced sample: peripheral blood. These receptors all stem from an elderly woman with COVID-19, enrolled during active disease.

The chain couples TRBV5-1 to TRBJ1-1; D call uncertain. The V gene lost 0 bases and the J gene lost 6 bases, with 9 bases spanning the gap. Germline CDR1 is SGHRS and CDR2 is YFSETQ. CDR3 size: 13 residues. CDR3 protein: CASSLGTRAEAFF. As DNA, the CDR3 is TGCGCCAGCAGCTTGGGAACTAGGGCTGAAGCTTTCTTT.

CDR3 sequence (DNA): TGTGCCAGTAGTGTCATAAGGGGAAACACCGGGGAGCTGTTTTTT. Amino acid sequence: CASSVIRGNTGELFF. This chain connects TRBV19 to TRBJ2-2, with D perhaps TRBD1 (5 bases). CDR1 is LNHDA and CDR2 is SQIVND in the germline V gene (reference sequence). CDR3 length: 15 residues. V lost 5 bases and J 2 bases, leaving 12 bases between the germline ends.

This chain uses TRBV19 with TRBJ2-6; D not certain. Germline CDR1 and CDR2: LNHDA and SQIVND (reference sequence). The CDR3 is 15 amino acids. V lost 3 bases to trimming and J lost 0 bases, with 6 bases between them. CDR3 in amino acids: CASSIRVSGANVLTF. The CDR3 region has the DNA TGTGCCAGTAGTATCCGGGTCTCTGGGGCCAACGTCCTGACTTTC.

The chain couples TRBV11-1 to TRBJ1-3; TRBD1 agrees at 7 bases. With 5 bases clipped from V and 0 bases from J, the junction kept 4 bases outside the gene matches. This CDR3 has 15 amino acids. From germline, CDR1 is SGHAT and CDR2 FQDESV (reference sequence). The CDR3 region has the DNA TGTGCCAGCAGCGCCCGGACAGGCTCTGGAAACACCATATATTTT. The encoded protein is CASSARTGSGNTIYF.

Here the CDR3 reads CASEASGSMAETQYF. As DNA, the CDR3 is TGTGCCAGCGAGGCTAGCGGGAGCATGGCGGAGACCCAGTACTTC. This rearrangement joins TRBV27 to TRBJ2-5; 10 bases map to TRBD2. The CDR3 length is 15 residues. Germline values: CDR1 MNHEY, CDR2 SMNVEV (reference sequence). Trimming took 8 bases from V and 5 from J; bases not matched to a gene: 11.

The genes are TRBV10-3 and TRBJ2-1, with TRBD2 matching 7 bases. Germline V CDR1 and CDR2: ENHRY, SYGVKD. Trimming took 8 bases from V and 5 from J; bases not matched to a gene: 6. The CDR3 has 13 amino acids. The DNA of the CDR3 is TGTGCCATCGGGGGGGACGGTGACAATGAGCAGTTCTTC. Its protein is CAIGGDGDNEQFF.

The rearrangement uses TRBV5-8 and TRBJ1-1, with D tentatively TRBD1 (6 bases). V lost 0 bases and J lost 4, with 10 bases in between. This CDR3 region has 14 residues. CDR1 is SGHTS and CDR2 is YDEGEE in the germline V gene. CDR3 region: CASSLDRAGTEAFF. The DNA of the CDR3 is TGTGCCAGCAGCTTGGACAGGGCGGGCACTGAAGCTTTCTTT. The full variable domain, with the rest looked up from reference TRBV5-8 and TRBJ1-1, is EAGVTQSPTHLIKTRGQQATLRCSPISGHTSVYWYQQALGLGLQFLLWYDEGEERNRGNFPPRFSGRQFPNYSSELNVNALELEDSALYLCASSLDRAGTEAFFGQGTRLTVV.

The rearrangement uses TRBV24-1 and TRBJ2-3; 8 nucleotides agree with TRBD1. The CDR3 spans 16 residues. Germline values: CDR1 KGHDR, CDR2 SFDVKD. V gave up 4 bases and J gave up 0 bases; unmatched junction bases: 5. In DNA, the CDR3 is TGTGCCACCAGTGACCAGACAGGGGCCAGCACAGATACGCAGTATTTT. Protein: CATSDQTGASTDTQYF.

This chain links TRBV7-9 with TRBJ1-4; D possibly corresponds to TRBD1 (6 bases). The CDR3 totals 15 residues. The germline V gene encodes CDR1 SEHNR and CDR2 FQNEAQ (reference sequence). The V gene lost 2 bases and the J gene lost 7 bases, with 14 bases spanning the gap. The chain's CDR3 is CASSLQGPRSEKLFF. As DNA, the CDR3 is TGTGCCAGCAGCTTACAGGGGCCTCGGAGTGAAAAACTGTTTTTT.

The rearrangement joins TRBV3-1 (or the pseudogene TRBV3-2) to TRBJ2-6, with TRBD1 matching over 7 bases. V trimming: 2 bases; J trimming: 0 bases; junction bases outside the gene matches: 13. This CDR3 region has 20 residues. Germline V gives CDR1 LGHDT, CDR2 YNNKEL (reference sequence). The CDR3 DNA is TGTGCCAGCAGCCAAAGGCAGTGGACAGGTCGGAGCTCTGGGGCCAACGTCCTGACTTTC. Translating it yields CASSQRQWTGRSSGANVLTF.